This T cell receptor (beta chain) originates from a study of a mutant IDH1 vaccine in newly diagnosed glioma. Study observations and caveats: Shifts in the top peripheral T cell clonotypes seemed unrelated to pseudoprogression.

Concerning this clone itself: Its specificity is not known.

Data came from immunoSEQ multiplex PCR; TCRdb stores just in-frame clones and leaves some out. The profile shows about 40,000 clones, around 76% of them singletons. As to time point: week 23, last vaccination. Every single dose of the vaccine, 300 ug of mutant IDH1 20-mer peptide, came with topical imiquimod. The CDR3 loop spans 14 amino acids. Germline-derived CDR1 and CDR2 are LGHNA and YSLEER. J gave up 5 bases and V 3 bases, and 6 bases lay outside the gene matches. The TCR originated in a man aged 50-60 years with glioma. The chain links TRBV4-3 to TRBJ2-7; 8 bases fit TRBD1. Here the sequenced sample was PBMCs, taken from a glioma patient whose treatment included an IDH1 peptide vaccine. CDR3 loop: CASSHRTGFHEQYF. The CDR3 region has the DNA TGCGCCAGCAGCCACAGGACAGGGTTCCACGAGCAGTACTTC.